What follows are 31 T cell receptor beta chains derived from one specimen sequenced in a study of control samples from healthy donors and cancer patients. Clones were read by immunoSEQ multiplex PCR, and TCRdb kept only the in-frame ones, dropping some. Counted here are about 76,000 clones, under 90% occurring once; the ten biggest clones make up about 9.5%. Sequenced material: PBMCs. Receptors were obtained from a woman aged 45-59 years with colorectal cancer.

V is TRBV13 and J is TRBJ2-3; either TRBD1 or TRBD2 may fit D (6 bases each). Trimming removed 4 bases from V and 8 bases from J, with 16 bases in between. The germline gives CDR1 PRHDT, CDR2 FYEKMQ (reference sequence). The CDR3 spans 14 residues. CDR3 DNA sequence: TGTGCCAGCAGCTCGGGGGCAGGGGTGGGTACGCAGTATTTT. Protein sequence: CASSSGAGVGTQYF.

The gene calls are TRBV10-3 and TRBJ2-1, with 7 bases aligning to TRBD2. Germline V lookup: CDR1 ENHRY, CDR2 SYGVKD. With V trimmed by 8 bases and J by 3 bases, 4 bases remained unmatched. The CDR3 sequence is 13 residues long. The chain's CDR3 is CAILGGGYNEQFF. DNA of the CDR3: TGTGCCATCTTGGGGGGGGGCTACAATGAGCAGTTCTTC.

V usage is TRBV5-6 and J usage is TRBJ1-5; a possible D gene is TRBD1 (5 bases). Germline lookup yields CDR1 SGHDT and CDR2 YYEEEE. Trimming left V 4 bases short and J 4 bases short, with 12 bases between. This CDR3 region has 14 residues. CDR3 sequence reads: CASSVQGWNQPQHF. Here the CDR3 DNA reads TGTGCCAGCAGCGTCCAGGGTTGGAATCAGCCCCAGCATTTT.

The V and J genes are TRBV28 and TRBJ1-6; 8 nucleotides agree with TRBD1. Losses at the gene ends were 5 bases for V and 8 bases for J; bases not matched to a gene: 8. This CDR3 comprises 15 residues. Germline CDR1 is MDHEN and CDR2 is SYDVKM. The DNA for the CDR3 is TGTGCCAGCAGTAAAGAGGACAGGGTAGATTCACCCCTCCACTTT. Translation: CASSKEDRVDSPLHF.

This clone has only one observation. The J gene is TRBJ1-5, the V gene TRBV6-6; D uncertain. V lost 6 bases and J 4 bases, leaving 10 bases between the germline ends. CDR3 size: 13 residues. CDR1 and CDR2 (germline): MNHNY, SVGAGI (reference sequence). In DNA form, the CDR3 reads TGTGCCAGCAGGAGGAGCCCGAATCAGCCCCAGCATTTT. Translating it yields CASRRSPNQPQHF.

V gene TRBV18 combines with J gene TRBJ2-3, with D unresolved. The CDR3 is 13 amino acids. The V gene lost 5 bases and the J gene lost 1 base, with 7 bases spanning the gap. Germline CDR1 reads KGHSH; CDR2 reads LQKENI. The CDR3 region has the DNA TGTGCCAGCTCAAACTTACGCACAGATACGCAGTATTTT. Translated: CASSNLRTDTQYF.

This clone was counted once. The V gene is TRBV4-2, the J gene TRBJ1-5; D might be TRBD1 (6 bases). Trimming removed 0 bases at V and 5 bases at J, with 20 bases between. This CDR3 is 18 amino acids long. Germline CDR1 is LGHNA and CDR2 is YNFKEQ. CDR3 residues: CASSQDPIRDTLYQPQHF. For the CDR3, the DNA is TGTGCCAGCAGCCAAGACCCAATCCGGGACACACTATATCAGCCCCAGCATTTT.

The CDR3 DNA reads as TGTGCCAGCAGGGAGTTGGGGCGGGGGGACTACAATGAGCAGTTCTTC. Translation: CASRELGRGDYNEQFF. The chain couples TRBV2 to TRBJ2-1, with TRBD2 matching 8 bases. Germline-derived CDR1 and CDR2 are SNHLY and FYNNEI. With 6 bases clipped from V and 3 bases from J, the junction kept 10 bases outside the gene matches. This CDR3 is built from 16 residues.

The gene calls are TRBV28 and TRBJ1-1; 7 bases line up with TRBD1. The length of the CDR3 is 15 residues. With V trimmed by 4 bases and J by 4 bases, 9 bases remained unmatched. Germline lookup yields CDR1 MDHEN and CDR2 SYDVKM. CDR3 protein: CASSSGGGLGTEAFF. The CDR3 DNA reads TGTGCCAGCAGTTCGGGAGGGGGCTTAGGCACTGAAGCTTTCTTT.

The chain uses TRBV6-5 and TRBJ1-5, with TRBD1 identical over 8 bases. Germline lookup yields CDR1 MNHEY and CDR2 SVGAGI. The J segment lost 5 bases and the V segment lost 6 bases, leaving 3 bases of the junction unmatched. The CDR3 covers 13 residues. CDR3 residues: CASRTGAHQPQHF. The CDR3, as DNA: TGTGCCAGCAGGACAGGGGCCCATCAGCCCCAGCATTTT.

V usage is TRBV7-2 and J usage is TRBJ2-2, with 8 bases matching TRBD2. V lost 1 base and J lost 0; bases outside the gene matches: 4. The CDR3 has 17 residues. Germline CDR1 SGHTA, CDR2 FQGNSA. For the CDR3, the DNA is TGTGCCAGCAGCTTAGTCGCGGGGGGCGCGAACACCGGGGAGCTGTTTTTT. Its protein is CASSLVAGGANTGELFF.

The genes are TRBV5-1 and TRBJ2-3; D gene uncertain. Germline V CDR1 and CDR2: SGHRS, YFSETQ. Between the trimmed V and J ends, which lost 0 bases and 1 base, there was a span of 6 bases. The CDR3 contains 14 residues. The CDR3 loop reads CASSLETRTDTQYF. The CDR3 DNA follows: TGCGCCAGCAGCTTGGAGACCCGCACAGATACGCAGTATTTT.

The V and J genes are TRBV28 and TRBJ1-5; tentative D call: TRBD1 (6 bases). The germline V and J ends were trimmed by 5 bases and 8 bases, with 16 bases remaining between them. CDR1 is MDHEN, CDR2 SYDVKM, per germline. The CDR3 has 14 residues. The DNA for the CDR3 is TGTGCCAGCAGTGATTTACAGGGTAGTGAGCCCCAGCATTTT. Residues: CASSDLQGSEPQHF.

The chain is built from TRBV7-9 and TRBJ2-3; a weak D match, TRBD2 (6 bases). Between the trimmed V and J ends, which lost 1 base and 4 bases, there was a span of 12 bases. Germline values: CDR1 SEHNR, CDR2 FQNEAQ (reference sequence). This CDR3 has 15 amino acids. The CDR3 loop reads CASSLGSSGADTQYF. The DNA for the CDR3 is TGTGCCAGCAGCTTAGGGTCGTCGGGAGCAGATACGCAGTATTTT.

The chain uses TRBV5-1 and TRBJ1-2; D may be TRBD1 (6 bases). Trimming left V 0 bases short and J 3 bases short, with 9 bases between. CDR1 SGHRS and CDR2 YFSETQ come from the germline V gene. This CDR3 contains 14 residues. The CDR3 DNA follows: TGCGCCAGCAGCTTGGCGGACAGCGACTATGGCTACACCTTC. The encoded protein is CASSLADSDYGYTF.

This chain joins TRBV24-1 and TRBJ2-5, with D hard to call. The CDR3 spans 14 residues. The germline CDR1 and CDR2 sequences are KGHDR and SFDVKD. Trimming cost V 5 bases and J 0 bases, with 9 bases left between them. CDR3 protein: CATSGSWYQETQYF. The CDR3 nucleotides read TGTGCCACCAGTGGGTCCTGGTACCAAGAGACCCAGTACTTC.

The gene calls are TRBV2 and TRBJ1-4, with TRBD1 identical over 8 bases. After removal of 6 bases from V and 3 bases from J, the junction contained 6 bases not matched to a gene. CDR3 length: 15 amino acids. Germline V gene data show CDR1 as SNHLY and CDR2 as FYNNEI. The CDR3 loop reads CASSEDRAANEKLFF. CDR3 nucleotide sequence: TGTGCCAGCAGCGAGGACAGGGCGGCTAATGAAAAACTGTTTTTT. The complete variable domain, with remaining parts taken from reference TRBV2 and TRBJ1-4, reads EPEVTQTPSHQVTQMGQEVILRCVPISNHLYFYWYRQILGQKVEFLVSFYNNEISEKSEIFDDQFSVERPDGSNFTLKIRSTKLEDSAMYFCASSEDRAANEKLFFGSGTQLSVL.

V is TRBV2 and J is TRBJ2-1; maybe TRBD2 (7 bases). Trimming removed 4 bases at V and 4 bases at J, with 14 bases between. Germline values: CDR1 SNHLY, CDR2 FYNNEI. The CDR3 spans 15 residues. CDR3 loop: CASSVVGGGYNEQFF. In DNA form, the CDR3 reads TGTGCCAGCAGTGTGGTGGGAGGGGGATACAATGAGCAGTTCTTC.

The V call is TRBV24-1, the J call TRBJ2-1; 7 bases agree with TRBD1. The CDR3 covers 15 residues. Germline V CDR1 and CDR2: KGHDR, SFDVKD. V trimming: 2 bases; J trimming: 6 bases; junction bases outside the gene matches: 6. In DNA, the CDR3 is TGTGCCACCAGTGATTCCTCCGACAGGGCCAATGAGCAGTTCTTC. Translated: CATSDSSDRANEQFF.

The chain is built from TRBV2 and TRBJ1-2; TRBD1 agrees at 8 bases. The CDR3 length is 14 residues. Germline CDR1 and CDR2: SNHLY and FYNNEI. V lost 6 bases, J lost 4 bases, and 7 bases stayed unmatched. The CDR3 spells CASSEQGAGYGYTF. CDR3 sequence (DNA): TGTGCCAGCAGCGAGCAGGGGGCTGGCTATGGCTACACCTTC.

The genes are TRBV6-5 and TRBJ2-3; tentative D call: TRBD1 (5 bases). Trimming shortened V by 0 bases and J by 4 bases, and 11 bases separated the two germline ends. Germline CDR1 MNHEY, CDR2 SVGAGI. CDR3 length equals 15 residues. CDR3 protein: CASSYSGQPADTQYF. For the CDR3, the DNA is TGTGCCAGCAGTTACTCCGGACAACCCGCAGATACGCAGTATTTT.

The chain joins TRBV19 to TRBJ2-6; TRBD1 is a possible D gene (6 bases). Germline CDR1 is LNHDA and CDR2 is SQIVND (reference sequence). This CDR3 comprises 17 residues. Deletions cut 6 bases from V and 0 bases from J, with 15 bases between. The CDR3 sequence: CASSPTGPYSGANVLTF. CDR3 DNA: TGTGCCAGTAGCCCGACAGGTCCCTACTCTGGGGCCAACGTCCTGACTTTC.

The V call is TRBV28, the J call TRBJ1-2, with TRBD1 as a possible D gene (5 bases). The CDR3 sequence is 14 residues long. Germline V gene data show CDR1 as MDHEN and CDR2 as SYDVKM. Trimming left V 7 bases short and J 4 bases short, with 16 bases between. The CDR3 DNA reads as TGTGCCAGCACACAGGAGGGTAGTGTCTATGGCTACACCTTC. The encoded protein is CASTQEGSVYGYTF.

The rearrangement uses TRBV19 and TRBJ1-6, with 8 positions matching TRBD1. J gave up 8 bases and V 5 bases, and 2 bases lay outside the gene matches. Germline V gene sequence: CDR1 LNHDA, CDR2 SQIVND (reference sequence). The CDR3 runs 13 residues. The CDR3 here is CASSEDRDSPLHF. DNA of the CDR3: TGTGCCAGTAGTGAGGACAGGGATTCACCCCTCCACTTT.

This clone was observed a single time. The chain carries TRBV5-5 and TRBJ2-1; D ambiguous. Germline values: CDR1 SGHKS, CDR2 YYEKEE (reference sequence). The CDR3 is 14 amino acids. V lost 7 bases, J lost 7 bases, and 18 bases lay in between. The CDR3 nucleotides are TGTGCCAGCGGAACCAAACCGGAGAGAAATGAGCAGTTCTTC. Residues: CASGTKPERNEQFF.

The chain joins TRBV6-5 to TRBJ1-2; 7 bases agree with TRBD1. V shed 6 bases and J 3 bases; nucleotides not matched to a gene: 4. Germline loops: CDR1 MNHEY, CDR2 SVGAGI. The length of the CDR3 is 13 residues. DNA for the CDR3: TGTGCCAGCAGATCGACAGGGCACTATGGCTACACCTTC. Translated: CASRSTGHYGYTF.

This chain links TRBV15 with TRBJ1-1; D is unclear. This CDR3 comprises 15 residues. CDR1 is LNHNV, CDR2 YYDKDF, per germline (reference sequence). Trimming removed 0 bases at V and 2 bases at J, with 10 bases between. CDR3 protein: CATSRDRALNTEAFF. The CDR3 DNA is TGTGCCACCAGCAGAGATCGGGCCCTAAACACTGAAGCTTTCTTT.

V and J are TRBV5-6 and TRBJ1-6, with 7 bases aligning to TRBD1. Germline CDR1 and CDR2: SGHDT and YYEEEE. V trimming: 4 bases; J trimming: 1 base; junction bases outside the gene matches: 8. The CDR3 extends over 17 amino acids. The CDR3 nucleotides read TGTGCCAGCAGCGAAAACAGGGGTTTGTCCTATAATTCACCCCTCCACTTT. Protein product: CASSENRGLSYNSPLHF. The full variable domain, completed using reference TRBV5-6 and TRBJ1-6, is DAGVTQSPTHLIKTRGQQVTLRCSPKSGHDTVSWYQQALGQGPQFIFQYYEEEERQRGNFPDRFSGHQFPNYSSELNVNALLLGDSALYLCASSENRGLSYNSPLHFGNGTRLTVT.

The gene calls are TRBV5-1 and TRBJ2-3; 9 bases are a match to TRBD1. This CDR3 contains 15 residues. Per germline, CDR1 SGHRS and CDR2 YFSETQ. The V and J ends lost 1 base and 4 bases, in that order; junction bases with no gene match: 4. The CDR3, as DNA: TGCGCCAGCAGCTTGACAGGGGGCTTCGCAGATACGCAGTATTTT. This translates into CASSLTGGFADTQYF. The full variable domain, completed using reference TRBV5-1 and TRBJ2-3, is KAGVTQTPRYLIKTRGQQVTLSCSPISGHRSVSWYQQTPGQGLQFLFEYFSETQRNKGNFPGRFSGRQFSNSRSEMNVSTLELGDSALYLCASSLTGGFADTQYFGPGTRLTVL.

CDR3 residues: CASSRGNQPQHF. CDR3 nucleotide sequence: TGTGCCAGCAGTCGGGGCAATCAGCCCCAGCATTTT. This chain uses TRBV12-3 or TRBV12-4 with TRBJ1-5; D not resolved. Trimming stripped 5 bases from V and 2 bases from J, with 4 bases between. CDR3 length equals 12 residues.

J is TRBJ1-6 and V is TRBV7-2; unclear D gene. The V gene's germline CDR1 is SGHTA and CDR2 FQGNSA. The CDR3 has 14 amino acids. The ends were cut back, 5 bases at V and 8 bases at J, with 13 bases in the middle. The CDR3 DNA reads TGTGCCAGCAGCAAAATCGTCCGGGATTCACCCCTCCACTTT. This sequence encodes CASSKIVRDSPLHF.